This TCR beta chain was sequenced during a study of OX40 agonist ivuxolimab in advanced cancers. Across the whole study: Ivuxolimab, which is an agonistic anti-OX40 (CD134) antibody, was administered to the patients.

CDR3 length equals 14 residues. Trimming pared 4 bases from V and 4 bases from J, leaving 14 bases between. Looked up from germline, CDR1 is SGHDT and CDR2 is YYEEEE. Study-level findings and limits: At doses 0.1 to 3.0 mg/kg, CD4+ and CD8+ clones expanded.

Prior autoimmune disease or systemic immunosuppression barred patients. Profiling relied on immunoSEQ multiplex PCR, and the TCRdb table lists in-frame clones only, not all of them. The sample shows roughly 70,000 clones, 80% to 85% of them seen only once. Comment on this clone: Its antigen is unknown.

This receptor was taken from an adult with an advanced solid tumor such as melanoma, head and neck, liver or kidney cancer. The sample in question was CD4+ or CD8+ T cells sorted from blood, obtained in a trial of the OX40 agonist ivuxolimab. The chain has TRBV5-6 and TRBJ1-1; no firm D call. CDR3: CASSRNMGSTEAFF. Here the CDR3 DNA reads TGTGCCAGCAGCCGGAATATGGGTAGCACTGAAGCTTTCTTT.